This T cell receptor (beta chain) originates from a study of cytomegalovirus exposure and HLA in healthy donors (dated by TCRdb to between 2016 and 2019). For context, the study as a whole: In an earlier analysis of 450 to 750 of the donors, about 270 Gb of sequence data and 95 million to 130 million unique TCR beta sequences from about 180 million T cells were reported. An early release covering some 640 HLA-typed donors comprised about 320 gigabases of sequencing data and around 80 million unique TCR sequences. Among the roughly 430 genotyped donors, approximately 81% belonged to the genetic ancestry cluster associated with self-reported Caucasian donors. The aim of the study was to test whether cataloging public T cell receptors could identify signatures of past pathogen exposure. The T cell repertoires of around 670 subjects were profiled by immunosequencing and related to cytomegalovirus serostatus. Besides the first cohort of some 670 subjects, a separate validation cohort made up of over 95 different subjects was used. To predict cytomegalovirus infection status, the study brought together high-throughput TCR immunosequencing, statistical association of individual TCRs with disease status, and machine learning. In a later analysis, previously published TCR beta repertoires from about 670 donors were re-analyzed and high-resolution HLA genotyping was added so that TCR occurrence patterns could be studied. Rather than drawing on any new phenotypic data, the later analysis identified candidate immune exposures from TCR beta sequences and the way those sequences occurred across donors. An earlier analysis of around 580 of the donors used high-throughput TCR beta sequencing to judge whether each TCR beta V gene segment behaved as functional or pseudogenic. Alongside the repertoire data, information on donor age, sex, ethnicity and CMV serostatus was compiled. Genome-wide SNP genotypes for about 65% of the roughly 670 donors were used in a later genetic analysis, which treated that subset as a discovery cohort. All discovery cohort repertoires had been generated on a single sequencing platform. Both class I and class II loci were covered by HLA typing, at four-digit resolution. Typing coverage varied by locus: about 620-640 donors for A, B, C, DRB1 and DQB1; more than 500 for DQA1; approximately 570 for DPA1; under 490 for DPB1. Four or five DR-DQ haplotypes were handled as single units for association and clustering because linkage in the cohort was strong. Among around 400 genotyped donors of the cohort, an average of about 240,000 unique TCR beta nucleotide sequences were sequenced per donor, about a sixth of them non-productive.

The cohort was made up of 650 to 700 healthy bone marrow donors. Cohort members were all nominally healthy when sampled, although unrecorded immune exposures were likely present. The donor was CMV seropositive and belonged to the group of about 290 seropositive cohort members. A peripheral blood sample was provided by each donor, and peripheral blood mononuclear cells were used for TCR beta sequencing. The Qiagen DNeasy Blood Extraction Kit was used to extract genomic DNA from the blood cell samples. From its cysteine to its phenylalanine, the CDR3 spans 20 amino acids. Just the 60-base CDR3 DNA is kept, in frame starting at base 1. At the junction V is shortened by 6 bases and J by 2 bases; bases outside the gene matches: 19. Looking up the germline V gene yields CDR1 KGHSH and CDR2 LQKENI. Receptors were amplified or captured by the immunoSEQ multiplex PCR assay. The multiplex PCR relied on a mix of 60 forward primers for TCR Vbeta segments and 13 reverse primers for TCR Jbeta segments. Amplification of the CDR3 region of rearranged TCR beta genes was performed with a multiplex PCR assay on genomic DNA. The amplified TCR beta libraries were sequenced on the Illumina HiSeq System as 87-base-pair reads. The paper's data handling went like this. In a later analysis, tens of millions of unique TCR beta chains were counted across the 500 to 850 repertoires, and roughly 11 million of these chains were shared by at least two donors. A nearest-neighbor algorithm error-corrected the raw reads and collapsed the reads into unique sequences, merging closely related sequences to remove PCR and sequencing errors. Alignment of CDR3 sequences to IMGT reference sequences was used to assign V, D and J gene segments. For a sequence to be retained, a match of at least six nucleotides was required to both a V gene segment and a J gene segment. A rearrangement counted as productive if the CDR3 had no stop codons and remained in frame with V and J, and every other rearrangement counted as non-productive. CDR3 was defined by IMGT convention, running from the second conserved V-encoded cysteine to the conserved J-encoded phenylalanine. In an earlier analysis of more than 550 of the donors, sequences lacking an unambiguous match to a single V gene segment were excluded. In an earlier analysis of roughly 600 of the donors, a V segment was called functional when productive rearrangements were above 56.7%, and segregating when the standard deviation between donors exceeded 5%. To diagnose cytomegalovirus status from the catalog of TCR beta chain sequences, a statistical classification framework was built. In a later analysis, TCR nucleotide sequences were compared against IMGT/GENE-DB human TR gene sequences so that V and J genes could be assigned. The TCRdist pipeline was used in a later analysis to assign CDR3 sequences and most-parsimonious VDJ recombination scenarios. In a later analysis, each TCR beta chain was defined by its CDR3 amino acid sequence together with its V-gene family, and reads without a unique V-gene family were excluded. To address suspected cross-contamination and a sequencing artifact, a later analysis removed a few hundred highly shared, low-generation-probability nucleotide sequences. A later analysis calculated a clonal expansion index for each public chain from normalized within-repertoire ranks of inferred template counts. In a later analysis, generation probabilities were computed with a VDJ recombination model fitted to out-of-frame rearrangements, and the resulting probabilities were checked against IGoR. A later analysis scored TCR-TCR, TCR-HLA and TCR-CMV co-occurrence with hypergeometric tests, applying a repertoire-size bias correction to TCR pairs. In a later analysis, false discovery rates were estimated by permuting HLA or CMV assignments 20 times. In a later analysis, co-occurring TCRs were grouped with DBSCAN, and TCRdist sequence similarity was added when clustering was performed within HLA-allele-positive subsets. Repertoires with fewer than 30,000 or more than 120,000 public chains were left out of co-occurrence clustering, as were about five repertoires with anomalous nucleotide sharing. TCRdb stores this immuneACCESS table with in-frame sequences only. Part of the clones is absent; in the studies checked, under half of the shortfall reflects unresolved V genes, and no reason is known for the rest. The D gene and trimming were derived from the DNA, and the V and J assignments and clone size from that table. Within this sample are some 200,000 clones, with 9.5% of them counted one time only. Roughly 1.3% of the sample belongs to the ten largest clones.

Comments on this clone: What antigen it recognizes has not been identified. No much larger clone is present one base from it, and per-base qualities are unavailable.

The study at large found these results: Broadly in line with IMGT annotations, most TCR beta V segments showed up in productive rearrangements about 87% or about 30% of the time in an earlier analysis of around 550 of the donors. A cluster of highly shared sequence variants was judged likely to represent a technical artifact of the sequencing pipeline. The study listed 164 TCR beta chains as associated with cytomegalovirus. Assigning TCR associations to individual alleles was difficult when HLA alleles, especially DR and DQ, strongly co-occurred. In a later analysis, most CMV-associated TCR beta chains were found to appear HLA-restricted, with HLA associations seemingly driven largely by CMV exposure. A few of the identified cytomegalovirus-associated TCR beta chains were confirmed in vitro to be specific for cytomegalovirus antigens. In a later genetic analysis, a missense DCLRE1C variant was associated with V-gene and J-gene trimming of TCR beta chains, and the association was replicated in an independent cohort. A later analysis found that TCR association rates varied across HLA loci, with DRB1 alleles showing the most associated TCRs and HLA-C alleles the fewest. While some public TCRs were present in many individuals, most TCR sequences turned up only very rarely across donors. Approximately 16 rarely observed V segments, including chromosome 9 orphons, were excluded from the earlier analysis of almost 600 of the donors because counts were too low. This cohort had only TCR beta chains sequenced, and the lack of alpha or paired-chain data limited which features could be detected. In a later analysis, HLA-associated TCR beta chains showed more clonal expansion and lower generation probabilities than non-associated chains that were equally common. Compared with the 666-donor mean, donors in an Asian-associated ancestry cluster had fewer N-insertions in productive TCRs, according to a later genetic analysis. A further reported finding was that TCR beta sequences accurately predicted the HLA-A and HLA-B alleles for most subjects in the first cohort. Linkage disequilibrium might explain the correlated functional status among segregating V segments, but an unknown experimental factor could not be excluded. For the cohort, immune exposure information was limited to CMV serostatus. Some IMGT-functional V segments, including TRBV6-2 and TRBV6-3, could not be distinguished by the 87-base-pair reads and were therefore excluded. The presence/absence analyses assumed that sequencing depth was roughly uniform across donors, and that assumption may not be true. According to the authors, the approach could potentially be generalized to other disease states and immunological phenotypes. The classifier was reported to diagnose cytomegalovirus status with high specificity and sensitivity in both the original cohort and the validation cohort. Specific HLA alleles were associated with about 17,000 TCR beta sequences at a false discovery rate of 0.05 in a later analysis. A later analysis reported that several top co-occurrence clusters appeared linked to parvovirus B19, influenza, CMV and Epstein-Barr virus. HLA typing was unavailable for some donors at each locus, so association tests used only the typed subset.

The rearranged chain carries TRBV18 and TRBJ2-2, with TRBD2 identical over 9 junction bases. The source material was PBMCs. The TCR comes from a woman aged 25 to 39 in good health and CMV-seropositive. The DNA reads as follows: TGTGCCAGCTCTTCCCGGGAGAAGGGGCTAGCGGGACCTAACACCGGGGAGCTGTTTTTT. The translation is CASSSREKGLAGPNTGELFF.